The clone carrying this TCR beta chain has at least ten counts. The antigen is not known. In TCRdb, the 5' RACE reads were re-called with MiXCR into one record per CDR3 protein. The sample consists of hundreds of thousands of distinct CDR3 sequences, 8.5% to 9.5% of them appearing once. Healthy Caucasians alone served as donors. These data are taken from a study of identical twins. Broader study findings: Beta out-of-frame sequences showed weaker excess sharing between twins.

The same sample was also studied in work on yellow fever vaccine responses in identical twins.

The sequence came from a woman aged 18 to 35 in good health. Sequenced material: PBMCs.

The CDR3: CASSQTGRETQYF. The CDR3 DNA sequence: TGCGCCAGCAGCCAAACAGGGAGGGAGACCCAGTACTTC. This chain uses TRBV4-3 with TRBJ2-5; D may correspond to TRBD1 or TRBD2 (6 bases each). Trimming shortened V by 2 bases and J by 5 bases, and 9 bases separated the two germline ends. The CDR3 is 13 amino acids. Germline lookup yields CDR1 LGHNA and CDR2 YSLEER.